The 24 T cell receptor beta chains given below trace back to one sample, sequenced in a study of T cells in localized non-small cell lung cancer. The repertoire was sequenced with immunoSEQ multiplex PCR; TCRdb's copy has only in-frame clones and lacks some. This table holds some 10,000 clones, about 88% found once. Sequencing used peripheral blood, obtained before any cancer treatment. These receptors all come from a male donor at least 60 years old with stage III lung adenocarcinoma.

The rearrangement joins TRBV29-1 to TRBJ2-1; 8 nucleotides align to TRBD2. The length of the CDR3 is 14 residues. Looked up from germline, CDR1 is SQVTM and CDR2 is ANQGSEA. V shed 3 bases and J 3 bases; nucleotides not matched to a gene: 4. DNA for the CDR3: TGCAGCGTTGAGGGAGCGGGGGACTACAATGAGCAGTTCTTC. This gives the protein CSVEGAGDYNEQFF.

The chain carries TRBV7-3 and TRBJ1-6; TRBD1 agrees at 9 bases. The CDR3 extends over 15 amino acids. From germline, CDR1 is SGHTA and CDR2 FQGTGA. Germline trimming cut 2 bases from V and 10 bases from J; bases unmatched to any gene: 6. The CDR3 DNA is TGTGCCAGCAGCTTATCCGGGACAGGGCAATCACCCCTCCACTTT. It translates to CASSLSGTGQSPLHF.

This clone was recorded a few times. The J gene is TRBJ1-3, the V gene TRBV5-5; D unresolved. The length of the CDR3 is 16 residues. V was trimmed by 4 bases and J by 2 bases, leaving 16 bases between them. Germline CDR1 reads SGHKS; CDR2 reads YYEKEE (reference sequence). CDR3 coding DNA: TGTGCCAGCAGCACTATCAGAGCGGGGACTGGAAACACCATATATTTT. Translating it yields CASSTIRAGTGNTIYF.

The chain uses TRBV5-4 and TRBJ2-7; D assignment may be TRBD1 or TRBD2 (6 bases each). Between the trimmed V and J ends, which lost 4 bases and 0 bases, there was a span of 14 bases. This CDR3 has 15 amino acids. Germline CDR1 is SGHNT and CDR2 is YYREEE (reference sequence). The CDR3 loop is CASSGRDISSYEQYF. The CDR3 bases are TGTGCCAGCAGCGGGCGGGACATCAGCTCCTACGAGCAGTACTTC.

The chain recombines TRBV5-5 with TRBJ2-7, with 8 bases aligning to TRBD1. The CDR3 is 15 amino acids. Germline V gene sequence: CDR1 SGHKS, CDR2 YYEKEE (reference sequence). V lost 0 bases, J lost 3 bases, and 5 bases stayed unmatched. CDR3 bases: TGTGCCAGCAGCTTGGAACCGGGGACAGGCTACGAGCAGTACTTC. Its protein is CASSLEPGTGYEQYF.

This rearrangement joins TRBV7-2 to TRBJ2-5, with D possibly being TRBD1 (5 bases). The CDR3 spans 16 residues. Germline CDR1 is SGHTA and CDR2 is FQGNSA. V was cut by 2 bases and J by 4 bases, with 17 bases left in between. The CDR3 region has the DNA TGTGCCAGCAGCTTATATTATCCGGCAGGGATAGAGACCCAGTACTTC. It is translated as CASSLYYPAGIETQYF. Drawing the rest from reference TRBV7-2 and TRBJ2-5, the complete variable domain is GAGVSQSPSNKVTEKGKDVELRCDPISGHTALYWYRQSLGQGLEFLIYFQGNSAPDKSGLPSDRFSAERTGGSVSTLTIQRTQQEDSAVYLCASSLYYPAGIETQYFGPGTRLLVL.

This clone was seen a few times. V and J are TRBV21-1 and TRBJ2-7; the table's D gene call, TRBD1, was not cross checked with the DNA. TRBV21-1 is shown as a pseudogene. This CDR3 is 14 amino acids long. The DNA of the CDR3 is TGTGCCAGCAGCAAATACAGGGGAACGAGCGAGCAGTACTTC. Protein product: CASSKYRGTSEQYF.

This clone showed up just once. A read error may account for a junction end that differs from germline. The V gene is TRBV4-3, the J gene TRBJ2-7; no definite D call. The germline V gene has CDR1 LGHNA and CDR2 YSLEER. The CDR3 extends over 13 amino acids. CDR3 sequence reads: CASSQDLRGNLGF. The CDR3 DNA reads as TGCGCCAGCAGCCAAGATTTACGAGGAAACCTGGGCTTC.

The rearrangement joins TRBV11-2 to TRBJ2-3; 13 nucleotides agree with TRBD2. Looked up from germline, CDR1 is SGHAT and CDR2 is FQNNGV. There are 18 residues in the CDR3. With 5 bases clipped from V and 1 base from J, the junction kept 9 bases outside the gene matches. CDR3 sequence: CASSHRTSGSLGTDTQYF. Written as DNA, the CDR3 is TGTGCCAGCAGCCACCGGACTAGCGGGAGTCTAGGCACAGATACGCAGTATTTT.

This clone showed up just once. V usage is TRBV12-5 and J usage is TRBJ2-1, with 7 bases lining up with TRBD2. The length of the CDR3 is 13 residues. The germline gives CDR1 LGHNT, CDR2 FRNRAP. After removal of 0 bases from V and 10 bases from J, the junction contained 3 bases not matched to a gene. The CDR3 is CASGLVSGGEQFF. The DNA for the CDR3 is TGTGCTAGTGGTTTGGTTTCGGGAGGCGAGCAGTTCTTC.

Only one count was recorded for this clone. The chain combines TRBV2 with TRBJ1-2, with a tentative D call TRBD1 (5 bases). Germline V gene lookup returns CDR1 SNHLY and CDR2 FYNNEI. The CDR3 is made up of 15 amino acids. With 7 bases removed from V and 5 bases from J, the gap between germline ends came to 20 bases. Written as DNA, the CDR3 is TGTGCCAGCACCAGGGACGTATTACTCGGGTATGGCTACACCTTC. Protein: CASTRDVLLGYGYTF.

In its sample, this clone was seen once. The chain uses TRBV6-6 and TRBJ1-1; D is unresolved. V was shortened by 3 bases and J by 7 bases, with 15 bases between the two germline ends. Germline V gene data show CDR1 as MNHNY and CDR2 as SVGAGI (reference sequence). The CDR3 has 14 amino acids. The CDR3 region has the DNA TGTGCCAGCAGTTATTCATGGGTGGCCAGTGAAGCTTTCTTT. Amino acids: CASSYSWVASEAFF.

The chain has TRBV7-2 and TRBJ2-2; TRBD2 matches at 9 bases. The ends lost 0 bases at V and 6 bases at J; junction bases unmatched: 2. This CDR3 is built from 15 residues. Per the germline V gene, CDR1 is SGHTA and CDR2 is FQGNSA. CDR3 protein: CASSLARGGPGELFF. The CDR3 DNA is TGTGCCAGCAGCTTAGCGCGGGGGGGCCCCGGGGAGCTGTTTTTT.

The V and J genes are TRBV2 and TRBJ1-1; a possible D gene is TRBD1 (5 bases). Per germline, CDR1 SNHLY and CDR2 FYNNEI. V was trimmed by 7 bases and J by 8 bases, leaving 8 bases between them. CDR3 length: 10 amino acids. The CDR3: CASNNREAFF. CDR3 in DNA: TGTGCCAGCAATAACAGGGAAGCTTTCTTT.

J is TRBJ1-6 and V is TRBV19; D unclear. V was trimmed by 2 bases and J by 8 bases, leaving 7 bases between them. Germline assignment: CDR1 LNHDA and CDR2 SQIVND (reference sequence). CDR3 length: 13 residues. This CDR3 reads CASSIKRDSPLHF. The DNA of the CDR3 is TGTGCCAGTAGTATAAAGAGGGATTCACCCCTCCACTTT.

This clone was seen a single time. This sequence joins TRBV7-9 and TRBJ2-2; 10 nucleotides line up with TRBD1. Germline-derived CDR1 and CDR2 are SEHNR and FQNEAQ (reference sequence). There are 17 residues in the CDR3. V trimming: 5 bases; J trimming: 1 base; junction bases outside the gene matches: 7. The CDR3 DNA is TGTGCCAGCAGCGGATCCGGGACAGGGGTGAACACCGGGGAGCTGTTTTTT. Amino acid sequence: CASSGSGTGVNTGELFF.

The rearrangement joins TRBV19 to TRBJ2-2; 7 bases align to TRBD2. The ends lost 7 bases at V and 5 bases at J; junction bases unmatched: 16. The germline gives CDR1 LNHDA, CDR2 SQIVND (reference sequence). CDR3 size: 17 residues. The CDR3 sequence: CASTLTLGEGRTGELFF. The CDR3 DNA reads as TGTGCCAGTACCCTTACCTTGGGGGAGGGTAGGACCGGGGAGCTGTTTTTT.

The genes are TRBV11-2 and TRBJ2-7; 9 nucleotides align to TRBD1. Trimming took 5 bases from V and 5 from J; bases not matched to a gene: 16. This CDR3 has 17 residues. Germline CDR1 is SGHAT and CDR2 is FQNNGV. This chain's CDR3 is CASSGGGTGSLSNEQYF. The CDR3 DNA reads TGTGCCAGCAGCGGAGGCGGGACAGGGTCATTGAGTAACGAGCAGTACTTC. The whole variable domain, filled in from reference TRBV11-2 and TRBJ2-7, reads EAGVAQSPRYKIIEKRQSVAFWCNPISGHATLYWYQQILGQGPKLLIQFQNNGVVDDSQLPKDRFSAERLKGVDSTLKIQPAKLEDSAVYLCASSGGGTGSLSNEQYFGPGTRLTVT.

The chain uses TRBV5-4 and TRBJ2-3; 8 bases align to TRBD2. Trimming cost V 4 bases and J 4 bases; bases outside gene matches: 8. CDR3 length: 15 amino acids. The germline gives CDR1 SGHNT, CDR2 YYREEE (reference sequence). The CDR3 reads CASSNGGAEADTQYF. The CDR3 bases are TGTGCCAGCAGCAACGGGGGGGCCGAAGCAGATACGCAGTATTTT.

The chain uses TRBV5-1 and TRBJ1-1; D is uncertain. The CDR3 is 13 residues long. V was shortened by 4 bases and J by 2 bases, with 9 bases between the two germline ends. Germline V CDR1 and CDR2: SGHRS, YFSETQ. This CDR3 reads CASSPDANTEAFF. CDR3 bases: TGCGCCAGCAGCCCGGACGCAAACACTGAAGCTTTCTTT.

This sequence joins TRBV7-8 and TRBJ2-7; TRBD1 aligns across 7 bases. CDR1 and CDR2 (germline): SGHVS, FQNEAQ. After removal of 1 base from V and 3 bases from J, the junction contained 12 bases not matched to a gene. CDR3 length equals 17 residues. CDR3 protein: CASSLVRGQGEGYEQYF. DNA of the CDR3: TGTGCCAGCAGCTTAGTTAGGGGGCAGGGGGAAGGCTACGAGCAGTACTTC.

CDR3 in amino acids: CASSWGTSGGSYEQYF. CDR3 in DNA: TGCGCCAGCAGCTGGGGGACTAGCGGGGGATCCTACGAGCAGTACTTC. The rearrangement uses TRBV5-1 and TRBJ2-7, with 14 bases matching TRBD2. J was trimmed by 1 base and V by 3 bases; bases with no gene match: 3. The CDR3 spans 16 residues. CDR1 and CDR2 (germline): SGHRS, YFSETQ.

The chain employs TRBV4-2 and TRBJ1-1; TRBD1 is a possible D gene (5 bases). V was pared by 6 bases and J by 4 bases, with 21 bases between. CDR1 and CDR2 from the germline V gene are LGHNA and YNFKEQ. This CDR3 is 16 amino acids long. The CDR3: CASSLQWGGSGTEAFF. As DNA, the CDR3 is TGTGCCAGCAGTCTACAATGGGGGGGGTCGGGCACTGAAGCTTTCTTT.

In its sample, this clone was seen once. The rearrangement uses TRBV7-2 and TRBJ2-7; unclear D gene. This CDR3 is 13 amino acids long. Trimming cost V 6 bases and J 4 bases, with 13 bases left between them. Per germline, CDR1 SGHTA and CDR2 FQGNSA. The CDR3 spells CASSLGPSYEQYF. CDR3 nucleotide sequence: TGTGCCAGCAGTCTCGGTCCCTCTTACGAGCAGTACTTC.